Below, 30 T cell receptor beta chains from the same sample are listed, as sequenced in a study of metastatic and nonmetastatic thyroid tumors (dated by TCRdb to the early 2020s). No patient had received any treatment before thyroid surgery. Library generation was performed with PCR. The sequencer listed for this sample is Illumina HiSeq 4000. TCRdb reworked the public reads: Q25 trimming with fastp, MiXCR clone assembly, productive beta chains retained. In this sample the table shows about 43,000 clones, about 3.3% of which occur a single time. About 9.7% of the sample rests with the top ten. The sequencing input was blood. All receptors come from a female donor with papillary thyroid cancer or a benign thyroid nodule (not recorded which). Some clones in this sample may be carry-over from other donors' samples.

This clone showed up just a few times. This rearrangement joins TRBV20-1 to TRBJ2-2; D gene ambiguous. With 3 bases removed from V and 1 base from J, the gap between germline ends came to 6 bases. Germline-derived CDR1 and CDR2 are DFQATT and SNEGSKA (reference sequence). The CDR3 is 13 amino acids. The CDR3 DNA is TGCAGTGCTAGGAGTCTGAACACCGGGGAGCTGTTTTTT. Its translation: CSARSLNTGELFF.

This clone has a handful of counts. V is TRBV12-3 or TRBV12-4 and J is TRBJ1-3, with D uncertain. The CDR3 is 15 amino acids. Trimming took off 5 bases at V and 2 bases at J, with 13 bases between the two ends. The CDR3 DNA reads as TGTGCCAGCAGTATCCCGGGTCTCCCTGGAAACACCATATATTTT. It codes for CASSIPGLPGNTIYF.

The CDR3, as DNA: TGTGCCAGCAGCCCGACTAGCGGGGTCGCCTACGAGCAGTACGTC. Translated, it gives CASSPTSGVAYEQYV. The chain has TRBV3-1 and TRBJ2-7; 11 bases are shared with TRBD2. The CDR3 loop spans 15 amino acids. In germline, CDR1 is LGHDT, CDR2 YNNKEL (reference sequence). V gave up 4 bases and J gave up 2 bases; unmatched junction bases: 4.

In regard to this clone: A junction boundary mismatches the germline segment, possibly from a read error. V is TRBV25-1 and J is TRBJ1-2; weak D call: TRBD1 (6 bases). From germline, CDR1 is MGHDK and CDR2 SYGVNS. CDR3 length: 16 residues. CDR3 sequence reads: CASNAGTRGAGDGYTF. The CDR3 DNA sequence: TGTGCCAGCAACGCCGGGACAAGGGGCGCCGGAGATGGCTACACCTTT.

The CDR3 DNA reads TGTGCCAGCATGCCGGGACTAGTATCGGAGACCCAGTACTTC. Its protein is CASMPGLVSETQYF. The chain uses TRBV6-1 and TRBJ2-5; TRBD2 matches at 8 bases. V shed 7 bases and J 5 bases; nucleotides not matched to a gene: 9. Germline V gene sequence: CDR1 MNHNS, CDR2 SASEGT. The CDR3 has 14 amino acids.

This clone is medium-sized by share. The rearrangement joins TRBV27 to TRBJ1-6, with D perhaps TRBD1 (5 bases). The CDR3 loop spans 12 amino acids. V was cut by 3 bases and J by 9 bases, with 6 bases left in between. Germline loops: CDR1 MNHEY, CDR2 SMNVEV (reference sequence). The CDR3 protein is CASSLGVSPLHF. The CDR3 nucleotides are TGTGCCAGCAGTTTGGGGGTTTCACCCCTCCACTTT.

This rearrangement joins TRBV6-1 to TRBJ1-1; 7 bases align to TRBD1. V lost 3 bases, J lost 11 bases, and 3 bases stayed unmatched. The CDR3 contains 11 residues. CDR1 is MNHNS and CDR2 is SASEGT in the germline V gene. CDR3 protein: CASSDGGQAFF. The CDR3 DNA reads as TGTGCCAGCAGTGATGGGGGACAGGCTTTCTTT.

The J gene is TRBJ1-2, the V gene TRBV28; D call uncertain. V was clipped by 8 bases and J by 1 base, with 5 bases between them. The germline CDR1 and CDR2 sequences are MDHEN and SYDVKM. The CDR3 has 11 amino acids. The CDR3 spells CASGINYGYTF. The CDR3 DNA reads TGTGCCAGCGGGATTAACTATGGCTACACCTTC.

The J gene is TRBJ1-5, the V gene TRBV19, with D perhaps TRBD1 (5 bases). Trimming took 5 bases from V and 2 from J, leaving 13 bases between them. The CDR3 contains 15 residues. Germline V CDR1 and CDR2: LNHDA, SQIVND (reference sequence). For the CDR3, the DNA is TGTGCCAGTAGTCCGACAGTGTCGGGCAATCAGCCCCAGCATTTT. The encoded protein is CASSPTVSGNQPQHF.

The chain links TRBV27 to TRBJ2-7; 7 positions match TRBD2. The germline V gene has CDR1 MNHEY and CDR2 SMNVEV (reference sequence). The J segment lost 4 bases and the V segment lost 4 bases, leaving 10 bases of the junction unmatched. The CDR3 is made up of 15 amino acids. The chain's CDR3 is CASSSPSGAPYEQYF. The CDR3 DNA follows: TGTGCCAGCAGTTCGCCTAGCGGAGCTCCTTACGAGCAGTACTTC.

CDR3 protein: CASSLRPGSNTGELFF. The CDR3 DNA is TGTGCCAGCAGCCTTAGGCCGGGATCGAACACCGGGGAGCTGTTTTTT. This chain connects TRBV12-3 or TRBV12-4 to TRBJ2-2; possible D gene TRBD2, 5 bases. Trimming took off 6 bases at V and 0 bases at J, with 14 bases between the two ends. CDR3 size: 16 residues.

The chain combines TRBV27 with TRBJ1-2; D gene unclear. Looked up from germline, CDR1 is MNHEY and CDR2 is SMNVEV (reference sequence). The CDR3 contains 14 residues. V was trimmed by 2 bases and J by 7 bases, leaving 14 bases between them. The CDR3 bases are TGTGCCAGCAGTTTAGTGGGCAGCCGGGGTGGCTACACCTTC. The encoded protein is CASSLVGSRGGYTF.

This clone was recorded many times. The genes are TRBV20-1 and TRBJ2-1; maybe TRBD2 (6 bases). Per the germline V gene, CDR1 is DFQATT and CDR2 is SNEGSKA (reference sequence). Trimming shortened V by 5 bases and J by 1 base, and 12 bases separated the two germline ends. This CDR3 has 14 residues. The CDR3: CSALPSGSYNEQFF. The CDR3 DNA reads as TGCAGTGCTCTCCCAAGCGGGTCCTACAATGAGCAGTTCTTC.

At least ten counts were recorded for this clone. The chain combines TRBV19 with TRBJ1-2, with 9 bases matching TRBD1. CDR1 is LNHDA and CDR2 is SQIVND in the germline V gene (reference sequence). V lost 7 bases, J lost 5 bases, and 5 bases stayed unmatched. The CDR3 runs to 13 residues. CDR3 DNA: TGTGCCAGTATAGGGACAGGGATATATGGCTACACCTTC. Protein: CASIGTGIYGYTF.

This clone occurred many times. The chain uses TRBV5-4 and TRBJ2-3; D may match TRBD1 or TRBD2 (5 bases each). This CDR3 contains 14 residues. Germline CDR1 and CDR2: SGHNT and YYREEE (reference sequence). Trimming shortened V by 1 base and J by 2 bases, and 8 bases separated the two germline ends. CDR3 sequence (DNA): TGTGCCAGCAGCTTGATGGGGACCACAGATACGCAGTATTTT. Its protein product is CASSLMGTTDTQYF.

This clone occurred many times. This chain connects TRBV28 to TRBJ1-4; a possible D gene is TRBD1 (5 bases). The germline V and J ends were trimmed by 2 bases and 5 bases, with 9 bases remaining between them. The CDR3 is 14 residues long. The germline V gene encodes CDR1 MDHEN and CDR2 SYDVKM. The CDR3 sequence is CASSLRGLNEKLFF. CDR3 bases: TGTGCCAGCAGTTTAAGGGGCCTAAATGAAAAACTGTTTTTT.

This clone was seen a few times. This chain joins TRBV7-2 and TRBJ1-5, with D possibly matching TRBD1 (5 bases). V was cut by 4 bases and J by 3 bases, with 10 bases left in between. This CDR3 region has 14 residues. Germline loops: CDR1 SGHTA, CDR2 FQGNSA. CDR3 residues: CASSSGRLNQPQHF. CDR3 nucleotides: TGTGCCAGCAGCTCGGGACGGCTCAATCAGCCCCAGCATTTT.

This clone was counted a few times. The rearrangement links TRBV30 to TRBJ2-7; D not resolved. Germline lookup yields CDR1 GTSNPN and CDR2 SVGIG (reference sequence). The CDR3 is 14 residues long. V gave up 0 bases and J gave up 1 base, with 10 bases separating them. CDR3 loop: CAWSVSAGSYEQYF. As DNA, the CDR3 is TGTGCCTGGAGTGTTTCGGCCGGTTCCTACGAGCAGTACTTC.

This clone was detected a few times. The rearrangement uses TRBV6-9 and TRBJ2-7; 9 bases map to TRBD1. Germline CDR1 and CDR2: MNHGY and SVAAGI. J was trimmed by 4 bases and V by 4 bases; bases with no gene match: 2. The CDR3 sequence is 13 residues long. The CDR3 nucleotides are TGTGCCAGCAGTTCCGGGACAGGGTACGAGCAGTACTTC. This gives the protein CASSSGTGYEQYF.

The chain carries TRBV6-1 and TRBJ1-2, with D possibly matching TRBD1 (5 bases). CDR3 size: 16 residues. Trimming took 4 bases from V and 8 from J, leaving 23 bases between them. The germline V gene encodes CDR1 MNHNS and CDR2 SASEGT. Here the CDR3 DNA reads TGTGCCAGCAGTGGCCCTACCGGGACCCGGATTGAGGGCTACACCTTC. Protein: CASSGPTGTRIEGYTF.

This clone has ten or more counts. The chain carries TRBV30 and TRBJ2-5; D might be TRBD1 (5 bases). CDR1 GTSNPN and CDR2 SVGIG come from the germline V gene (reference sequence). This CDR3 is built from 12 residues. The germline V and J ends were trimmed by 1 base and 4 bases, with 7 bases remaining between them. The CDR3 DNA sequence: TGTGCCTGGAGTGCAGGGTCAGAGACCCAGTACTTC. It yields the protein CAWSAGSETQYF.

V and J are TRBV5-4 and TRBJ1-6, with D possibly being TRBD1 (6 bases). CDR1 is SGHNT and CDR2 is YYREEE in the germline V gene (reference sequence). V lost 4 bases, J lost 8 bases, and 10 bases lay in between. This CDR3 is built from 13 residues. DNA of the CDR3: TGTGCCAGCAGCCCAGGGGCGGATTCACCCCTCCACTTT. Amino acids: CASSPGADSPLHF.

The chain uses TRBV6-4 and TRBJ2-3; 10 bases align to TRBD1. This CDR3 comprises 16 residues. Germline values: CDR1 MRHNA, CDR2 SNTAGT. J gave up 1 base and V 4 bases, and 5 bases lay outside the gene matches. CDR3 sequence reads: CASSVQGTGGTDTQYF. The CDR3 region has the DNA TGTGCCAGCAGTGTTCAAGGGACAGGGGGCACAGATACGCAGTATTTT.

This clone was observed a handful of times. DNA of the CDR3: TGCGCCAGCAGCTTGGAGGCTAGCGGAAAAGAGGGGCAGTTCTTC. Protein: CASSLEASGKEGQFF. This chain connects TRBV5-1 to TRBJ2-1; 7 bases are a match to TRBD2. This CDR3 is 15 amino acids long. The trim removed 0 bases at V and 12 bases at J, leaving 12 bases unmatched. The germline gives CDR1 SGHRS, CDR2 YFSETQ.

There are many counts of this clone. The chain employs TRBV19 and TRBJ2-1, with 7 nucleotides matching TRBD1. Germline V gene lookup returns CDR1 LNHDA and CDR2 SQIVND (reference sequence). With V trimmed by 5 bases and J by 4 bases, 8 bases remained unmatched. CDR3 size: 15 residues. DNA for the CDR3: TGTGCCAGTAGTTCACGACAGGGAAGGTACAATGAGCAGTTCTTC. Translation gives CASSSRQGRYNEQFF.

The sample holds many counts of this clone. V is TRBV6-5 and J is TRBJ2-1; possible D gene TRBD1, 6 bases. CDR1 and CDR2 (germline): MNHEY, SVGAGI. The CDR3 is 14 amino acids. V lost 0 bases and J lost 5, with 8 bases in between. CDR3 in DNA: TGTGCCAGCAGTTACTCAAGGGGGAACAATGAGCAGTTCTTC. This codes for CASSYSRGNNEQFF.

This sequence joins TRBV6-1 and TRBJ1-1, with a weak D call TRBD1 (6 bases). The CDR3 spans 15 residues. Germline lookup yields CDR1 MNHNS and CDR2 SASEGT. Trimming left V 0 bases short and J 4 bases short, with 12 bases between. The CDR3: CASSEAETGPTEAFF. CDR3 bases: TGTGCCAGCAGTGAAGCCGAAACAGGGCCCACTGAAGCTTTCTTT.

This clone was seen repeatedly, ten times or more. V is TRBV12-3 or TRBV12-4 and J is TRBJ1-1, with TRBD1 matching 9 bases. The CDR3 loop spans 17 amino acids. V trimming: 6 bases; J trimming: 0 bases; junction bases outside the gene matches: 11. The CDR3 protein is CASRAAGTGFMNTEAFF. Written as DNA, the CDR3 is TGTGCCAGCAGGGCCGCCGGGACAGGGTTTATGAACACTGAAGCTTTCTTT.

This clone was recorded at least ten times. A read error may be the cause here, since a much bigger clone is one base away. Other nucleotide sequences in the sample specify the same CDR3. This chain connects TRBV24-1 to TRBJ1-1; D perhaps matches TRBD1 (5 bases). The germline gives CDR1 KGHDR, CDR2 SFDVKD. V lost 9 bases and J lost 3, with 16 bases in between. The CDR3 is 14 residues long. CDR3 in amino acids: CATRRDGSHTEAFF. CDR3 DNA sequence: TGTGCCACCCGGAGGGACGGATCACACACTGAAGCTTTCTTT.

This clone was picked up many times. The V gene is TRBV6-1, the J gene TRBJ2-1; 8 bases fit TRBD1. The CDR3 sequence is 19 residues long. Looked up from germline, CDR1 is MNHNS and CDR2 is SASEGT. V lost 2 bases, J lost 0 bases, and 12 bases stayed unmatched. This CDR3 reads CASSENLGQGVVSYNEQFF. The CDR3 coding sequence is TGTGCCAGCAGTGAAAATTTAGGACAGGGAGTTGTCTCCTACAATGAGCAGTTCTTC.